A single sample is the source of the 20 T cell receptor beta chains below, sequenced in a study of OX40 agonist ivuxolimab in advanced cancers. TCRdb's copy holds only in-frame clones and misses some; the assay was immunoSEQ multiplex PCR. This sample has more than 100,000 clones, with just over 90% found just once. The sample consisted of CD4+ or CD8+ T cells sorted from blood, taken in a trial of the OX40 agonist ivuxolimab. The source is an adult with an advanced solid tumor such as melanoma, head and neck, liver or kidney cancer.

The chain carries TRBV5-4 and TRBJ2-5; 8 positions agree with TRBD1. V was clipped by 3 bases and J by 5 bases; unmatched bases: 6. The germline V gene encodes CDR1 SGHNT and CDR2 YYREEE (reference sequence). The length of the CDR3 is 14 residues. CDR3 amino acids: CASSSSGGRETQYF. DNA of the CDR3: TGTGCCAGCAGCTCCTCAGGGGGCCGGGAGACCCAGTACTTC.

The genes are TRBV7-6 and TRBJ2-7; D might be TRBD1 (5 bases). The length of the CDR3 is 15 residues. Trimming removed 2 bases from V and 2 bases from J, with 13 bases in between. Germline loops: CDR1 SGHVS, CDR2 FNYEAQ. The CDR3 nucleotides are TGTGCCAGCAGCTTATCCGCGACAGCACCCTACGAGCAGTACTTC. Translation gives CASSLSATAPYEQYF.

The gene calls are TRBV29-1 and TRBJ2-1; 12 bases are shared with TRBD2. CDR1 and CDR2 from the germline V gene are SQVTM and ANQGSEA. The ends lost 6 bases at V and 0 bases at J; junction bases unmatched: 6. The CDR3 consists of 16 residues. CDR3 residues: CSVRGLAGLSYNEQFF. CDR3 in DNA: TGCAGCGTACGCGGACTAGCGGGGCTCTCCTACAATGAGCAGTTCTTC.

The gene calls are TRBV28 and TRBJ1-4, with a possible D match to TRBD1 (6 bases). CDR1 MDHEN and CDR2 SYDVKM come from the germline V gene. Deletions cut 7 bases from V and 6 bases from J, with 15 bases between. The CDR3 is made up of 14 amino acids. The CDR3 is CASTAGGLDEKLFF. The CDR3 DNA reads TGTGCCAGCACGGCGGGGGGCCTAGATGAAAAACTGTTTTTT. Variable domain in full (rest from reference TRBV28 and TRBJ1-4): DVKVTQSSRYLVKRTGEKVFLECVQDMDHENMFWYRQDPGLGLRLIYFSYDVKMKEKGDIPEGYSVSREKKERFSLILESASTNQTSMYLCASTAGGLDEKLFFGSGTQLSVL.

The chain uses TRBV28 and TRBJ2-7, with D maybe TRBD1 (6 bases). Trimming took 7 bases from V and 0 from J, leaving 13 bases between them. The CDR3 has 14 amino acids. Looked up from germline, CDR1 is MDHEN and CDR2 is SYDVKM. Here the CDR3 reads CASIIGGNSYEQYF. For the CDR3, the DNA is TGTGCCAGCATAATAGGGGGAAACTCCTACGAGCAGTACTTC.

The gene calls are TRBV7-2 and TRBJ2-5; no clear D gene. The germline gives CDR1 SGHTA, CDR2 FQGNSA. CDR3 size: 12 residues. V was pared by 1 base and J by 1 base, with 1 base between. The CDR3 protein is CASSLVQETQYF. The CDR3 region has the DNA TGTGCCAGCAGCTTAGTCCAAGAGACCCAGTACTTC. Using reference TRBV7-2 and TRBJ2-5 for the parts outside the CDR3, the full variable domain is GAGVSQSPSNKVTEKGKDVELRCDPISGHTALYWYRQSLGQGLEFLIYFQGNSAPDKSGLPSDRFSAERTGGSVSTLTIQRTQQEDSAVYLCASSLVQETQYFGPGTRLLVL.

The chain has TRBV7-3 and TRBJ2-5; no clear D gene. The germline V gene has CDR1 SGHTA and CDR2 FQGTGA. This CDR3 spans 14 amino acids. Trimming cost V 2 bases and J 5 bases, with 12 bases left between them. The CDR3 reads CASSLGVVTETQYF. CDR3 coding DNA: TGTGCCAGCAGCTTAGGTGTGGTCACGGAGACCCAGTACTTC.

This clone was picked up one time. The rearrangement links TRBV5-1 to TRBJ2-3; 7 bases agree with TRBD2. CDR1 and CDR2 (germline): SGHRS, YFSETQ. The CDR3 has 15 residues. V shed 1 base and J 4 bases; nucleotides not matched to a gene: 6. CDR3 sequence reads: CASSLRAGIADTQYF. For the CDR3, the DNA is TGCGCCAGCAGCTTGCGAGCGGGAATAGCAGATACGCAGTATTTT.

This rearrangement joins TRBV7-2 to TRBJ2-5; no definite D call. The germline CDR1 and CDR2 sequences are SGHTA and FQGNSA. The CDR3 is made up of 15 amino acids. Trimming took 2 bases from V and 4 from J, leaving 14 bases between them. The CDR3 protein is CASSLSRLGRETQYF. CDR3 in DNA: TGTGCCAGCAGCTTATCTCGCCTAGGACGAGAGACCCAGTACTTC. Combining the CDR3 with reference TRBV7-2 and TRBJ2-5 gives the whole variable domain GAGVSQSPSNKVTEKGKDVELRCDPISGHTALYWYRQSLGQGLEFLIYFQGNSAPDKSGLPSDRFSAERTGGSVSTLTIQRTQQEDSAVYLCASSLSRLGRETQYFGPGTRLLVL.

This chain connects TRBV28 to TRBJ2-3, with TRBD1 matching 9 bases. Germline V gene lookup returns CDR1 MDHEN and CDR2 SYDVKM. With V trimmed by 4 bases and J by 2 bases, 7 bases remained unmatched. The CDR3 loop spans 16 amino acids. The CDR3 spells CASSWFGQGYTDTQYF. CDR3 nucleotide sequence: TGTGCCAGCAGTTGGTTCGGACAGGGGTACACAGATACGCAGTATTTT.

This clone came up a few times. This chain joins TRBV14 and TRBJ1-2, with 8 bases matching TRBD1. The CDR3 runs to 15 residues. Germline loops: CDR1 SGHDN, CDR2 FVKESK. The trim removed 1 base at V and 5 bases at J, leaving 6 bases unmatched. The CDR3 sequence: CASSQVAGGKYGYTF. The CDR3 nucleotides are TGTGCCAGCAGCCAAGTTGCAGGGGGCAAGTATGGCTACACCTTC. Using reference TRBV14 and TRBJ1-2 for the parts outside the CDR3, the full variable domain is EAGVTQFPSHSVIEKGQTVTLRCDPISGHDNLYWYRRVMGKEIKFLLHFVKESKQDESGMPNNRFLAERTGGTYSTLKVQPAELEDSGVYFCASSQVAGGKYGYTFGSGTRLTVV.

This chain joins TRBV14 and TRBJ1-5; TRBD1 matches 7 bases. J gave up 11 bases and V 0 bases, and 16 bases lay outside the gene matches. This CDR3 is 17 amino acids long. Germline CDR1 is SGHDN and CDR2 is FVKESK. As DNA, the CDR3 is TGTGCCAGCAGCCAAGATATTAGGGGCAGGGGGAAGTGGGCCCAGCATTTT. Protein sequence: CASSQDIRGRGKWAQHF.

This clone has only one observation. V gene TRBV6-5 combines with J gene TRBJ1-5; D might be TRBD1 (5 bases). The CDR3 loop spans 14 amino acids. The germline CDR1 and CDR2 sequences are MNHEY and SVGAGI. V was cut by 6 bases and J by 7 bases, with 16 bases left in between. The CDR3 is CASSPGPGGQPQHF. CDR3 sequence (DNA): TGTGCCAGCAGCCCCGGACCTGGGGGGCAGCCCCAGCATTTT.

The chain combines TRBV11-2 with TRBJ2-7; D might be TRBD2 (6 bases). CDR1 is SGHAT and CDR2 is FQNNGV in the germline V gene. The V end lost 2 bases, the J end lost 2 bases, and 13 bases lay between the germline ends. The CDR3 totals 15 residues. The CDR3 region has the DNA TGTGCCAGCAGCTTACGGGCGGGGTTACCCTACGAGCAGTACTTC. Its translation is CASSLRAGLPYEQYF.

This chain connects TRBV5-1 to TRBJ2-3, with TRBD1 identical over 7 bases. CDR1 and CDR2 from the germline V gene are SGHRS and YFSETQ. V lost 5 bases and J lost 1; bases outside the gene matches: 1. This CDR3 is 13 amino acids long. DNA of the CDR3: TGCGCCAGCAGAACAGGGGGCACAGATACGCAGTATTTT. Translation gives CASRTGGTDTQYF.

The CDR3 protein is CASSWGTQTGGYTF. The CDR3, as DNA: TGCGCCAGCAGCTGGGGGACACAAACGGGAGGCTACACCTTC. This chain uses TRBV5-1 with TRBJ1-2; a possible D gene is TRBD1 (6 bases). The CDR3 has 14 amino acids. Trimming removed 3 bases at V and 8 bases at J, with 17 bases between. Germline V gene data show CDR1 as SGHRS and CDR2 as YFSETQ.

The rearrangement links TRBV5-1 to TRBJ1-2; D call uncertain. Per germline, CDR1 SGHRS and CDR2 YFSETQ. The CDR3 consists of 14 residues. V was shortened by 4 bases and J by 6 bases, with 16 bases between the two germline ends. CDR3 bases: TGCGCCAGCAGCGCCGGCGGGGATCTAAATGGCTACACCTTC. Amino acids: CASSAGGDLNGYTF.

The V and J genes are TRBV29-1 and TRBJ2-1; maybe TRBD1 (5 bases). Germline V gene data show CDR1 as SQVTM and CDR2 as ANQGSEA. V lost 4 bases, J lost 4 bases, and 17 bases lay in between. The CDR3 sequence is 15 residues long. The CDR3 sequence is CSVALLGGQYNEQFF. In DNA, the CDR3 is TGCAGCGTTGCCCTGTTGGGCGGACAATACAATGAGCAGTTCTTC.

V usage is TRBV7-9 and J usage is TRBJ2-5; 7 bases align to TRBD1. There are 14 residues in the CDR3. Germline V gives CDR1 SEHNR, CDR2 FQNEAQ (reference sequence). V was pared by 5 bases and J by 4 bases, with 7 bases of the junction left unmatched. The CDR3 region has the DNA TGTGCCAGCAGCACAACAACAGGGGTAGAGACCCAGTACTTC. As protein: CASSTTTGVETQYF.

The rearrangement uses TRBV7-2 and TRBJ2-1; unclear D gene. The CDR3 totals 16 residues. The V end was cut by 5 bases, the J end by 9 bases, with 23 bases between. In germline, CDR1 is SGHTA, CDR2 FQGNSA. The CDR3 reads CASSQPGEVWLFEQFF. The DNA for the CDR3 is TGTGCCAGCAGCCAACCGGGCGAGGTTTGGCTATTTGAGCAGTTCTTC.